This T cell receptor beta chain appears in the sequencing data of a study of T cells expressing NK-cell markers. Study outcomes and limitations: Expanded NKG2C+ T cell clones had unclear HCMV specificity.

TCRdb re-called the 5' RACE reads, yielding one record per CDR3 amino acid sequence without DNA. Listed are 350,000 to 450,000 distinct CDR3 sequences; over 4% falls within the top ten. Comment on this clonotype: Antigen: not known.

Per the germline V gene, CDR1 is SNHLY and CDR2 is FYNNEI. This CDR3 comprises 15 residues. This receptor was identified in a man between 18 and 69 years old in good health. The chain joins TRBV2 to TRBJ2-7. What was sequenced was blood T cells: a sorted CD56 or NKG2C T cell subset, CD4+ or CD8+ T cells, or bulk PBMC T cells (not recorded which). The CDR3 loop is CASREDSSQTYEQYF.